This T cell receptor (beta chain) was observed in a study of CD8 T cells in Susac syndrome. Trimming took off 4 bases at V and 5 bases at J, with 9 bases between the two ends. Germline V gene sequence: CDR1 SQVTM, CDR2 ANQGSEA. The CDR3 loop spans 12 amino acids. Random hexamers were used to reverse transcribe an amount of roughly 0.45 to 1 ug RNA. A single record per CDR3 protein comes from TCRdb applying MiXCR to the immunoSEQ multiplex PCR reads. The table has roughly 120,000 distinct CDR3 sequences, around 94% seen once; the top ten hold around 0.12%. This chain connects TRBV29-1 to TRBJ1-5; the D gene is possibly TRBD1 (6 bases). Source material: CD4+ T cells from PBMCs. The receptor comes from a human donor with multiple sclerosis. The DNA of the CDR3 is TGCAGCGTTGGGGAGGGGGATCAGCCCCAGCATTTT. Amino acid sequence: CSVGEGDQPQHF.